This T cell receptor (beta chain) stems from a study of T cell changes during pregnancy in multiple sclerosis. V shed 11 bases, J shed 8 bases, and the junction held 12 bases outside the gene matches. This CDR3 spans 13 amino acids. Germline V lookup: CDR1 LNHDA, CDR2 SQIVND (reference sequence). Libraries were prepared by immunoSEQ multiplex PCR; TCRdb keeps only in-frame clonotypes and omits some of them. The data contain tens of thousands of clones, almost 95% of them singletons. This chain joins TRBV19 and TRBJ1-2; 9 bases match TRBD1. Specimen: CD4+ T cells from peripheral blood mononuclear cells, collected in the second trimester of pregnancy. This receptor was obtained from a female donor in good health, enrolled as a control in a pregnancy study. CDR3 bases: TGTGCCTCGGCTTCACAGGGGGCGCTCGGCTACACCTTC. Its protein product is CASASQGALGYTF.